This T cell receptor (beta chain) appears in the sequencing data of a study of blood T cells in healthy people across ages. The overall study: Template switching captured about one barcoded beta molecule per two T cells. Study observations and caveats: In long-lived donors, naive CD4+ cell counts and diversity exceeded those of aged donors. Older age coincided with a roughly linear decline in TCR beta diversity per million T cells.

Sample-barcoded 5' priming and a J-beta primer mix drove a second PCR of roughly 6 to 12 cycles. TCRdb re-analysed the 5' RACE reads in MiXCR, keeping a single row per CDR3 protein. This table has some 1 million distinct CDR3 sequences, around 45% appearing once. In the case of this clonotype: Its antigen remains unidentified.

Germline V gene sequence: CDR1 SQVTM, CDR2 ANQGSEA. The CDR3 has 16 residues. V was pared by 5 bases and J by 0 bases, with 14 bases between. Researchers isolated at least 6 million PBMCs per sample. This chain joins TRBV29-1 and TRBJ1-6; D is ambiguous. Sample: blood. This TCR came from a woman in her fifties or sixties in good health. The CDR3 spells CSVFRETSSYNSPLHF. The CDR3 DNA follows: TGCAGCGTTTTTCGGGAAACCAGCTCCTATAATTCACCCCTCCACTTT.